This is a list of T cell receptor beta chains from one sample in a study of blood T cell repertoires in COVID-19. Generated by immunoSEQ multiplex PCR, the TCRdb table keeps only in-frame clones and is missing some. The data contain 110,000 or so clones, around 84% of them singletons. The sequenced sample was peripheral blood. These receptors were collected from a middle-aged woman with acute or convalescent COVID-19. The CDR3 runs from the conserved cysteine through the conserved F or W. A D gene is named only where the DNA matches it firmly. Where a row states a size, it is once, few, many or the class of an expanded clone; other rows omit it.

J | D | size | V | CDR3 | DNA
TRBJ1-1 | . | once | TRBV6-5 | CASSNRQAVNTEAFF | TGTGCCAGCAGTAACCGACAGGCGGTGAACACTGAAGCTTTCTTT
TRBJ1-4 | TRBD1 | . | TRBV7-9 | CASSNTGGGTNEKLFF | TGTGCCAGCAGCAACACAGGGGGAGGAACTAATGAAAAACTGTTTTTT
TRBJ2-3 | . | . | TRBV2 | CASSTTGLPSTDTQYF | TGTGCCAGCAGCACCACTGGACTACCTAGCACAGATACGCAGTATTTT
TRBJ1-1 | TRBD1 | . | TRBV7-8 | CASSLEEGQGRIEAFF | TGTGCCAGCAGCTTAGAAGAGGGACAGGGGCGGATTGAAGCTTTCTTT
TRBJ1-5 | TRBD1 | . | TRBV28 | CASSERQGNNQPQHF | TGTGCCAGCAGCGAGAGACAGGGTAACAATCAGCCCCAGCATTTT
TRBJ1-4 | . | . | TRBV30 | CAWERTNEKLFF | TGTGCCTGGGAGAGGACTAATGAAAAACTGTTTTTT
TRBJ1-1 | . | . | TRBV30 | CAWSAGMNTEAFF | TGTGCCTGGAGTGCCGGGATGAACACTGAAGCTTTCTTT
TRBJ1-3 | . | . | TRBV3-1/TRBV3-2 | CASSQVDSRTIYF | TGTGCCAGCAGCCAAGTTGACAGCCGTACCATATATTTT
TRBJ1-5 | . | . | TRBV13 | CACPWAPPQHF | TGTGCCTGTCCGTGGGCGCCGCCCCAGCATTTT
TRBJ1-3 | . | . | TRBV7-9 | CASSLAGGDSGNTIYF | TGTGCCAGCAGCTTAGCAGGGGGTGACTCTGGAAACACCATATATTTT
TRBJ1-2 | TRBD1 | once | TRBV6-2/TRBV6-3 | CASSYSSRGNLDYTF | TGTGCCAGCAGTTACTCGAGCAGGGGGAATCTTGACTACACCTTC
TRBJ1-5 | . | . | TRBV6-1 | CASSEARGGGYSNQPQHF | TGTGCCAGCAGTGAAGCTCGGGGTGGGGGGTATAGCAATCAGCCCCAGCATTTT
TRBJ1-2 | . | few | TRBV3-1/TRBV3-2 | CASSAHRSAGSYGYTF | TGTGCCAGCAGCGCTCACAGGTCCGCGGGGAGCTATGGCTACACCTTC
TRBJ2-7 | TRBD2 | . | TRBV18 | CASSPTSGVREQYF | TGTGCCAGCTCACCTACTAGCGGGGTACGGGAGCAGTACTTC
TRBJ1-2 | . | . | TRBV19 | CASTSTGRNYGYTF | TGTGCCAGTACCTCGACAGGCCGTAACTATGGCTACACCTTC
TRBJ1-3 | . | . | TRBV20-1 | CSASIRDGNTIYF | TGCAGTGCTAGTATCAGGGATGGAAACACCATATATTTT
TRBJ2-2 | TRBD1 | . | TRBV11-3 | CASSFSGTGGTGELFF | TGTGCCAGCAGCTTCAGTGGGACAGGGGGAACCGGGGAGCTGTTTTTT
TRBJ2-1 | . | . | TRBV19 | CATVNTGTYNEQFF | TGTGCCACCGTTAACACCGGGACTTACAATGAGCAGTTCTTC
TRBJ2-5 | TRBD2 | . | TRBV3-1/TRBV3-2 | CASSYLAGEETQYF | TGTGCCAGCAGCTACTTAGCGGGGGAAGAGACCCAGTACTTC
TRBJ2-2 | . | . | TRBV10-2 | CASRTDRNTGELFF | TGCGCCAGCAGGACCGACAGGAACACCGGGGAGCTGTTTTTT
TRBJ1-2 | TRBD1 | . | TRBV7-8 | CASSLARGQGGYTF | TGTGCCAGCAGCTTAGCAAGGGGGCAGGGTGGCTACACCTTC
TRBJ2-2 | . | few | TRBV7-8 | CASSMPQGRNTGELFF | TGTGCCAGCAGCATGCCACAGGGCCGAAACACCGGGGAGCTGTTTTTT
TRBJ2-3 | TRBD2 | once | TRBV27 | CASSSQRGGGSTQYF | TGTGCCAGCAGTTCTCAGCGGGGGGGCGGTAGTACGCAGTATTTT
TRBJ1-2 | . | . | TRBV19 | CASSIPLNYGYTF | TGTGCCAGTAGTATCCCACTGAACTATGGCTACACCTTC
TRBJ1-4 | TRBD1 | . | TRBV6-6 | CASSQAGGVREKLFF | TGTGCCAGCAGTCAAGCAGGGGGAGTAAGAGAAAAACTGTTTTTT
TRBJ1-2 | . | . | TRBV15 | CATSTGGSGYTF | TGTGCCACCAGCACGGGGGGCAGTGGCTACACCTTC
TRBJ2-2 | . | . | TRBV5-1 | CATRPRGGNTGELFF | TGCGCCACCCGCCCGAGGGGGGGGAACACCGGGGAGCTGTTTTTT
TRBJ1-3 | . | . | TRBV19 | CATTETWGGGGNTIYF | TGTGCCACCACGGAAACCTGGGGGGGCGGTGGAAACACCATATATTTT
TRBJ1-3 | . | . | TRBV4-1 | CASSDRQVDTIYF | TGCGCCAGCAGTGACCGACAGGTGGACACCATATATTTT
TRBJ1-4 | . | . | TRBV2 | CASKLNRVGEKLFF | TGTGCCAGTAAGCTCAACAGGGTAGGCGAAAAACTGTTTTTT
TRBJ2-1 | TRBD1 | . | TRBV4-3 | CASSQMTGSMNEQFF | TGCGCCAGCAGCCAAATGACAGGGTCGATGAATGAGCAGTTCTTC
TRBJ1-3 | . | . | TRBV14 | CASSQVTTVGNTIYF | TGTGCCAGCAGCCAAGTTACCACAGTAGGAAACACCATATATTTT
TRBJ1-2 | TRBD1 | . | TRBV10-3 | CAISPDRDGGYTF | TGTGCCATCAGTCCTGACAGGGACGGAGGCTACACCTTC
TRBJ2-2 | . | . | TRBV5-8 | CASSSGQLNTGELFF | TGTGCCAGCAGCAGTGGGCAGTTGAACACCGGGGAGCTGTTTTTT
TRBJ1-1 | . | . | TRBV29-1 | CSAAGMSTEAFF | TGCAGCGCGGCAGGGATGAGCACTGAAGCTTTCTTT
TRBJ2-5 | TRBD1 | once | TRBV7-3 | CASSSSGQGETQYF | TGTGCCAGCAGCTCGTCGGGACAGGGAGAGACCCAGTACTTC
TRBJ2-2 | TRBD1 | . | TRBV7-2 | CASSGQGAGELFF | TGTGCCAGCAGCGGACAGGGGGCCGGGGAGCTGTTTTTT
TRBJ1-1 | . | . | TRBV3-1/TRBV3-2 | CASSQGRATEAFF | TGTGCCAGCAGCCAAGGCAGGGCAACTGAAGCTTTCTTT
TRBJ1-6 | TRBD1 | . | TRBV6-2/TRBV6-3 | CASSRTGSSYNSPLHF | TGTGCCAGCAGCCGGACAGGAAGCTCCTATAATTCACCCCTCCACTTT
TRBJ2-5 | TRBD2 | . | TRBV18 | CASSPQRGRETQYF | TGTGCCAGCTCACCTCAGCGGGGACGGGAGACCCAGTACTTC
TRBJ2-3 | TRBD2 | once | TRBV7-2 | CASSLDFTSGGVTQYF | TGTGCCAGCAGCTTAGACTTCACTAGCGGGGGGGTTACGCAGTATTTT
TRBJ1-6 | . | . | TRBV5-1 | CASRGSYRGTNSPLHF | TGCGCCAGCAGGGGAAGCTATCGGGGTACAAATTCACCCCTCCACTTT
TRBJ2-3 | TRBD1 | . | TRBV7-2 | CASSPYRGQDTQYF | TGTGCCAGCAGCCCTTACAGGGGGCAAGATACGCAGTATTTT
TRBJ2-1 | TRBD1 | . | TRBV5-6 | CASSPGQNEQFF | TGTGCCAGCAGCCCGGGACAGAATGAGCAGTTCTTC
TRBJ2-7 | TRBD1 | . | TRBV4-1 | CASSQAGTGGFEQYF | TGCGCCAGCAGCCAGGCCGGGACAGGGGGTTTCGAGCAGTACTTC
TRBJ1-1 | TRBD1 | . | TRBV5-1 | CASSLWGTGVDTEAFF | TGCGCCAGCAGCTTGTGGGGGACAGGGGTGGACACTGAAGCTTTCTTT
TRBJ2-1 | . | . | TRBV3-1/TRBV3-2 | CASSQDWTGEQFF | TGTGCCAGCAGCCAAGATTGGACGGGGGAGCAGTTCTTC
TRBJ1-2 | TRBD1 | . | TRBV6-5 | CASSHDYNRGKGYTF | TGTGCCAGCAGTCACGATTATAACAGGGGCAAGGGCTACACCTTC
TRBJ1-1 | . | . | TRBV18 | CASSPPSGLTEAFF | TGTGCCAGCTCACCACCGTCAGGTCTCACTGAAGCTTTCTTT
TRBJ2-1 | . | . | TRBV25-1 | CASSEYGGNNEQFF | TGTGCCAGCAGTGAATATGGCGGGAACAATGAGCAGTTCTTC
TRBJ1-5 | . | once | TRBV9 | CASSTRHERPPQHF | TGTGCCAGCAGCACTAGACACGAGCGTCCGCCCCAGCATTTT
TRBJ2-6 | TRBD2 | . | TRBV27 | CASSSGLAGVSSGANVLTF | TGTGCCAGCAGTTCGGGACTAGCGGGAGTGAGCTCTGGGGCCAACGTCCTGACTTTC
TRBJ1-2 | TRBD1 | . | TRBV5-1 | CASSTGGADYGYTF | TGCGCCAGCAGCACAGGGGGCGCGGACTATGGCTACACCTTC
TRBJ1-4 | TRBD1 | once | TRBV6-5 | CASSPDRVGEKLFF | TGTGCCAGCAGTCCCGACAGGGTGGGTGAAAAACTGTTTTTT
TRBJ1-1 | . | . | TRBV2 | CASSESTGFSQRAEAFF | TGTGCCAGCAGTGAAAGTACAGGGTTTTCCCAAAGGGCTGAAGCTTTCTTT
TRBJ2-3 | . | . | TRBV6-2/TRBV6-3 | CASSYLGPADTQYF | TGTGCCAGCAGTTACCTTGGCCCAGCAGATACGCAGTATTTT
TRBJ1-4 | . | . | TRBV5-4 | CASSVWGETNEKLFF | TGTGCCAGCAGCGTCTGGGGGGAAACTAATGAAAAACTGTTTTTT
TRBJ2-1 | . | . | TRBV18 | CASSPLASSYNEQFF | TGTGCCAGCTCACCGCTAGCTAGCTCCTACAATGAGCAGTTCTTC
TRBJ2-3 | TRBD2 | . | TRBV30 | CAWSRTSGRTDTQYF | TGTGCCTGGAGCCGGACTAGCGGCCGCACAGATACGCAGTATTTT